The clone carrying this T cell receptor beta chain was detected only a few times. Its antigen is currently unknown. The data were obtained in a study of response to subunit inactivated influenza vaccine. Notes on the study in general: T cells newly recruited by each seasonal influenza vaccination are few, the authors suggested.

The CDR3 is made up of 16 amino acids. The germline V gene has CDR1 LNHDA and CDR2 SQIVND (reference sequence). J lost 7 bases, V lost 6 bases, and 14 bases had no gene match. TCRdb used MiXCR to reprocess the RT-PCR reads, holding one entry per CDR3 protein. The data show around 710,000 distinct CDR3 sequences, roughly 13% seen once. The sequence derives from a man in his fifties or sixties who received an inactivated influenza vaccine. The sample here was PBMCs from blood, taken around 14 days before vaccination. The chain has TRBV19 and TRBJ2-2, with 7 bases lining up with TRBD1. CDR3: CASSSSSAQGYGELFF. In DNA form, the CDR3 reads TGTGCCAGTAGCTCATCGTCAGCACAGGGGTACGGGGAGCTGTTTTTT.